The 10 T cell receptor beta chains below all came from one sample that was sequenced in a study of a mutant IDH1 vaccine in newly diagnosed glioma (dated by TCRdb to the early 2020s). The library was built by means of the immunoSEQ multiplex PCR assay. TCRdb obtained this table from immuneACCESS and retained in-frame rearrangements with V and J assigned. These tables miss some clones; where compared with another copy, unresolved V genes account for less than half of the shortfall, and the remainder is unexplained. The sample records about 32,000 clones, over 75% of which are singletons. The ten largest account for under 4% of the sample. What the time point label conveys for this sample: week 35, safety follow-up. Each vaccine dose, consisting of 300 ug of a 20-mer mutant IDH1 peptide in Montanide, was administered subcutaneously with topical imiquimod. These receptors' antigens are unknown. The source was PBMCs, collected from a glioma patient whose treatment included an IDH1 peptide vaccine. The receptors come from a man in his forties with glioma. Some clones in this sample may be carry-over from other donors' samples.

This chain links TRBV7-9 with TRBJ1-3; D unclear. There are 16 residues in the CDR3. Trimming removed 1 base at V and 0 bases at J, with 10 bases between. Germline V gene lookup returns CDR1 SEHNR and CDR2 FQNEAQ (reference sequence). The CDR3 sequence is CASSLGYQYSGNTIYF. As DNA, the CDR3 is TGTGCCAGCAGCTTAGGGTATCAGTACTCTGGAAACACCATATATTTT.

In its sample, this clone was seen once. The chain has TRBV7-2 and TRBJ2-2; D not certain. There are 17 residues in the CDR3. Trimming took 0 bases from V and 1 from J, leaving 12 bases between them. Germline V lookup: CDR1 SGHTA, CDR2 FQGNSA. This CDR3 is CASSLALGHLNTGELFF. The CDR3 DNA reads as TGTGCCAGCAGCTTAGCGCTCGGGCACCTGAACACCGGGGAGCTGTTTTTT.

This chain connects TRBV4-3 to TRBJ2-5, with a weak D call TRBD1 (7 bases). There are 16 residues in the CDR3. CDR1 LGHNA and CDR2 YSLEER come from the germline V gene. V dropped 4 bases and J dropped 5 bases, with 20 bases sitting between them. The CDR3 DNA reads as TGCGCCAGCAGCCCCGGAGGAGGGGGCGGGTGGGAGACCCAGTACTTC. This sequence encodes CASSPGGGGGWETQYF.

The chain's CDR3 is CASIRTVGLNQPQHF. The CDR3 DNA follows: TGTGCCAGTATAAGGACAGTGGGCCTCAACCAGCCCCAGCATTTT. V usage is TRBV19 and J usage is TRBJ1-5; possibly TRBD1 for D (6 bases). In germline, CDR1 is LNHDA, CDR2 SQIVND (reference sequence). The V end was cut by 7 bases, the J end by 7 bases, with 20 bases between. CDR3 length equals 15 residues.

This rearrangement joins TRBV6-5 to TRBJ1-6; 7 bases fit TRBD1. This CDR3 contains 15 residues. Germline V gene sequence: CDR1 MNHEY, CDR2 SVGAGI. The ends lost 7 bases at V and 3 bases at J; junction bases unmatched: 6. DNA of the CDR3: TGTGCCAGCACCGCAGGGGGGGTCTATAATTCACCCCTCCACTTT. Its translation: CASTAGGVYNSPLHF.

The V gene is TRBV19, the J gene TRBJ1-2, with D maybe TRBD1 (5 bases). Trimming took 1 base from V and 4 from J, leaving 13 bases between them. The CDR3 has 15 residues. Looked up from germline, CDR1 is LNHDA and CDR2 is SQIVND (reference sequence). The CDR3 here is CASSIVGEGRYGYTF. CDR3 nucleotides: TGTGCCAGTAGTATAGTAGGAGAGGGGCGCTATGGCTACACCTTC.

The chain joins TRBV7-8 to TRBJ2-3, with 7 nucleotides matching TRBD1. CDR3 size: 14 residues. CDR1 and CDR2 (germline): SGHVS, FQNEAQ. After removal of 6 bases from V and 0 bases from J, the junction contained 3 bases not matched to a gene. CDR3 protein: CASRPGQSTDTQYF. The DNA for the CDR3 is TGTGCCAGCAGGCCGGGACAGAGCACAGATACGCAGTATTTT.

The chain carries TRBV2 and TRBJ1-2; D unclear. The CDR3 runs to 12 residues. Germline V gene sequence: CDR1 SNHLY, CDR2 FYNNEI. V was pared by 1 base and J by 6 bases, with 6 bases between. The chain's CDR3 is CASSEGEDGYTF. CDR3 nucleotides: TGTGCCAGCAGTGAAGGTGAGGATGGCTACACCTTC.

The chain employs TRBV9 and TRBJ2-1; 13 bases fit TRBD2. Germline V gene lookup returns CDR1 SGDLS and CDR2 YYNGEE. After removal of 3 bases from V and 4 bases from J, the junction contained 4 bases not matched to a gene. The CDR3 extends over 16 amino acids. The CDR3 spells CASSARLAGGYNEQFF. Written as DNA, the CDR3 is TGTGCCAGCAGCGCCCGACTAGCGGGGGGATACAATGAGCAGTTCTTC.

For the CDR3, the DNA is TGTGCCAGCAGCTCCGGAGAGCGGAATGAGCAGTTCTTC. Amino acid sequence: CASSSGERNEQFF. The chain recombines TRBV11-3 with TRBJ2-1; the D gene is possibly TRBD2 (5 bases). Germline V CDR1 and CDR2: SGHNT, YENEEA. The CDR3 covers 13 residues. V was shortened by 4 bases and J by 7 bases, with 11 bases between the two germline ends.